This T cell receptor beta chain was found in a study of shared clonotypes between healthy human individuals. Regarding the study as a whole: Since donors were few, the genetic and exposure-history diversity represented was limited. Estimated richness values were generally larger in naive subsets than in memory subsets.

Here immunoSEQ multiplex PCR was the method, and the copy in TCRdb shows in-frame clones only, minus some. The sample records approximately 2.1 million clones, 93% being singletons. CD4+ cells underwent separation, giving CD45RA+ naive and CD45RA-negative memory subsets. Germline V gene sequence: CDR1 SGHRS, CDR2 YFSETQ. The CDR3 is 16 amino acids. With 2 bases removed from V and 1 base from J, the gap between germline ends came to 12 bases. To note about this clone: Its target is unknown.

Sequenced sample: naive CD4+ T cells from PBMCs. The subset here: CD45RA+ positively selected. The chain joins TRBV5-1 to TRBJ1-4; a possible D gene is TRBD1 (6 bases). The TCR was taken from a man aged 18 to 30 in good health. Some clones in this sample may be carry-over from other donors' samples. The CDR3 is CASSFGGSGTNEKLFF. CDR3 nucleotide sequence: TGCGCCAGCAGCTTTGGGGGCTCAGGAACTAATGAAAAACTGTTTTTT.